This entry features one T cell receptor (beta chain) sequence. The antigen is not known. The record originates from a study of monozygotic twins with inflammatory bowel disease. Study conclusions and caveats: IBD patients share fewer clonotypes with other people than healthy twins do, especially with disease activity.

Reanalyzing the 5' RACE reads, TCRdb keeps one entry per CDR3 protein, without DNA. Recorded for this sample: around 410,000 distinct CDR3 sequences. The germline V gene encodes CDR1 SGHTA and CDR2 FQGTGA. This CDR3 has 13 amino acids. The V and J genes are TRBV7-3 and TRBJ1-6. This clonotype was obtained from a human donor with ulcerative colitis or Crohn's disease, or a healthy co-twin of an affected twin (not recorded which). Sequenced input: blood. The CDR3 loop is CASSLTDDSPLHF.